These 18 T cell receptor beta chains originate from one sample sequenced in a study of siplizumab effects on memory and regulatory T cells. Repertoires were generated with immunoSEQ multiplex PCR, while TCRdb's copy carries only in-frame clones and drops some. The sample yields 90,000 to 95,000 clones, around 95% seen once. What was sequenced was naive CD4+ T cells sorted from blood. These receptors were taken from a human donor in good health.

This rearrangement joins TRBV28 to TRBJ2-7; 9 nucleotides match TRBD1. This CDR3 comprises 16 residues. Germline-derived CDR1 and CDR2 are MDHEN and SYDVKM. With V trimmed by 5 bases and J by 3 bases, 11 bases remained unmatched. The CDR3 bases are TGTGCCAGCAGTCCATTGGACAGGGGACTATACTACGAGCAGTACTTC. Its translation: CASSPLDRGLYYEQYF.

This chain connects TRBV28 to TRBJ2-3, with 9 bases fitting TRBD2. The germline V gene encodes CDR1 MDHEN and CDR2 SYDVKM. After removal of 6 bases from V and 5 bases from J, the junction contained 12 bases not matched to a gene. This CDR3 region has 16 residues. The chain's CDR3 is CASSYPGAGGVDTQYF. CDR3 bases: TGTGCCAGCAGCTACCCAGGTGCGGGGGGGGTAGATACGCAGTATTTT.

The V and J genes are TRBV2 and TRBJ1-6; tentatively, D is TRBD1 (5 bases). V was trimmed by 7 bases and J by 12 bases, leaving 22 bases between them. This CDR3 comprises 15 residues. CDR1 and CDR2 from the germline V gene are SNHLY and FYNNEI. The CDR3 is CASTSLGAGALPLHF. The CDR3, as DNA: TGTGCCAGCACCTCCCTTGGGGCAGGTGCATTACCCCTCCACTTT. Full variable domain (missing parts from reference TRBV2 and TRBJ1-6): EPEVTQTPSHQVTQMGQEVILRCVPISNHLYFYWYRQILGQKVEFLVSFYNNEISEKSEIFDDQFSVERPDGSNFTLKIRSTKLEDSAMYFCASTSLGAGALPLHFGNGTRLTVT.

In its sample, this clone was seen once. The V and J genes are TRBV7-9 and TRBJ2-7, with D possibly being TRBD1 (5 bases). V lost 4 bases to trimming and J lost 3 bases, with 10 bases between them. This CDR3 has 13 amino acids. Germline V gene data show CDR1 as SEHNR and CDR2 as FQNEAQ (reference sequence). CDR3 region: CASSSQDGYEQYF. The CDR3 DNA is TGTGCCAGCAGCTCACAGGATGGCTACGAGCAGTACTTC.

The V gene is TRBV6-5, the J gene TRBJ1-5; weak D call: TRBD1 (6 bases). V was clipped by 2 bases and J by 0 bases, with 8 bases between them. This CDR3 has 15 residues. The germline V gene encodes CDR1 MNHEY and CDR2 SVGAGI. CDR3 DNA: TGTGCCAGCAGTTACCAGGGGCTTAGCAATCAGCCCCAGCATTTT. Amino acids: CASSYQGLSNQPQHF.

The V and J genes are TRBV5-1 and TRBJ1-4, with a possible D match to TRBD1 (5 bases). The germline CDR1 and CDR2 sequences are SGHRS and YFSETQ. There are 14 residues in the CDR3. V was clipped by 0 bases and J by 7 bases, with 10 bases between them. This chain's CDR3 is CASSLGQPGEKLFF. The CDR3 DNA follows: TGCGCCAGCAGCTTGGGACAGCCCGGTGAAAAACTGTTTTTT. Based on the CDR3 plus reference TRBV5-1 and TRBJ1-4, the full variable domain is KAGVTQTPRYLIKTRGQQVTLSCSPISGHRSVSWYQQTPGQGLQFLFEYFSETQRNKGNFPGRFSGRQFSNSRSEMNVSTLELGDSALYLCASSLGQPGEKLFFGSGTQLSVL.

The chain couples TRBV9 to TRBJ1-2; 9 bases agree with TRBD1. The CDR3 loop spans 16 amino acids. The J segment lost 2 bases and the V segment lost 2 bases, leaving 7 bases of the junction unmatched. Germline CDR1 reads SGDLS; CDR2 reads YYNGEE. The CDR3 loop is CASSVDPTGGNYGYTF. The CDR3 bases are TGTGCCAGCAGCGTCGACCCGACAGGGGGGAACTATGGCTACACCTTC.

The CDR3 protein is CASGGVGDQPQHF. For the CDR3, the DNA is TGTGCTAGTGGGGGGGTAGGAGATCAGCCCCAGCATTTT. J is TRBJ1-5 and V is TRBV12-5; maybe TRBD1 (5 bases). There are 13 residues in the CDR3. The germline V gene encodes CDR1 LGHNT and CDR2 FRNRAP. The V end lost 6 bases, the J end lost 5 bases, and 11 bases lay between the germline ends. The full variable domain, completed using reference TRBV12-5 and TRBJ1-5, is DARVTQTPRHKVTEMGQEVTMRCQPILGHNTVFWYRQTMMQGLELLAYFRNRAPLDDSGMPKDRFSAEMPDATLATLKIQPSEPRDSAVYFCASGGVGDQPQHFGDGTRLSIL.

The CDR3 is CASSPAVVSGELFF. CDR3 DNA sequence: TGTGCCAGCTCACCCGCGGTGGTCTCCGGGGAGCTGTTTTTT. The genes are TRBV18 and TRBJ2-2; D is ambiguous. The CDR3 sequence is 14 residues long. Deletions cut 3 bases from V and 6 bases from J, with 11 bases between. Germline CDR1 is KGHSH and CDR2 is LQKENI.

This chain connects TRBV28 to TRBJ2-2, with D hard to call. The CDR3 is made up of 15 amino acids. The V end was cut by 7 bases, the J end by 0 bases, with 12 bases between. The germline V gene encodes CDR1 MDHEN and CDR2 SYDVKM. CDR3 in DNA: TGTGCCAGCACCTTCCGGGCCTCGAACACCGGGGAGCTGTTTTTT. Its protein is CASTFRASNTGELFF.

This clone was detected only once. The chain's CDR3 is CASSQESRQGRGYTF. Here the CDR3 DNA reads TGTGCCAGCAGCCAAGAATCCCGACAGGGAAGAGGCTACACCTTC. The chain links TRBV14 to TRBJ1-2; 7 nucleotides line up with TRBD1. J lost 8 bases, V lost 0 bases, and 9 bases had no gene match. The CDR3 is 15 amino acids. The germline CDR1 and CDR2 sequences are SGHDN and FVKESK. Drawing the rest from reference TRBV14 and TRBJ1-2, the complete variable domain is EAGVTQFPSHSVIEKGQTVTLRCDPISGHDNLYWYRRVMGKEIKFLLHFVKESKQDESGMPNNRFLAERTGGTYSTLKVQPAELEDSGVYFCASSQESRQGRGYTFGSGTRLTVV.

The genes are TRBV29-1 and TRBJ1-2; D possibly corresponds to TRBD1 (6 bases). This CDR3 region has 12 residues. Trimming removed 6 bases at V and 1 base at J, with 9 bases between. The germline gives CDR1 SQVTM, CDR2 ANQGSEA. The CDR3 here is CSVGANNYGYTF. Written as DNA, the CDR3 is TGCAGCGTGGGGGCGAATAACTATGGCTACACCTTC.

The chain recombines TRBV9 with TRBJ2-3; D is unclear. Germline CDR1 and CDR2: SGDLS and YYNGEE. The CDR3 has 13 residues. V lost 3 bases and J lost 2, with 7 bases in between. CDR3 nucleotides: TGTGCCAGCAGCGGTGGGGTCACAGATACGCAGTATTTT. It encodes CASSGGVTDTQYF. The whole variable domain, remainder taken from reference TRBV9 and TRBJ2-3, is DSGVTQTPKHLITATGQRVTLRCSPRSGDLSVYWYQQSLDQGLQFLIQYYNGEERAKGNILERFSAQQFPDLHSELNLSSLELGDSALYFCASSGGVTDTQYFGPGTRLTVL.

The V gene is TRBV28, the J gene TRBJ2-2; D unresolved. V lost 6 bases to trimming and J lost 4 bases, with 9 bases between them. Germline loops: CDR1 MDHEN, CDR2 SYDVKM. The CDR3 extends over 13 amino acids. CDR3 nucleotide sequence: TGTGCCAGCAGGCCCCAGTTCACCGGGGAGCTGTTTTTT. As protein: CASRPQFTGELFF.

The chain employs TRBV5-4 and TRBJ1-1, with D maybe TRBD1 (6 bases). Looked up from germline, CDR1 is SGHNT and CDR2 is YYREEE (reference sequence). V lost 4 bases to trimming and J lost 2 bases, with 18 bases between them. The CDR3 is 16 residues long. The CDR3 reads CASSTRGAAVNTEAFF. The CDR3 DNA reads as TGTGCCAGCAGCACCCGGGGGGCGGCAGTCAACACTGAAGCTTTCTTT.

Of note for this clone: One end of the junction is discordant with germline, which a read error may explain. V is TRBV7-3 and J is TRBJ2-1; a possible D gene is TRBD2 (6 bases). Germline V gene data show CDR1 as SGHTA and CDR2 as FQGTGA. The CDR3 has 16 amino acids. Written as DNA, the CDR3 is TGTGCCAGCAGCCCCAAGGGGCGGGGTTCCTTCAATGAGCAGTTCTTC. Its protein product is CASSPKGRGSFNEQFF.

CDR3 DNA: TGTGCCATCAATAACTATGGCTACACCTTC. The encoded protein is CAINNYGYTF. V gene TRBV10-3 combines with J gene TRBJ1-2; D is unclear. Trimming cost V 7 bases and J 1 base, with 1 base left between them. Per the germline V gene, CDR1 is ENHRY and CDR2 is SYGVKD. The CDR3 covers 10 residues.

This rearrangement joins TRBV19 to TRBJ1-5, with 7 bases that match TRBD1. Germline V gene sequence: CDR1 LNHDA, CDR2 SQIVND (reference sequence). The CDR3 loop spans 18 amino acids. With V trimmed by 5 bases and J by 0 bases, 13 bases remained unmatched. CDR3 bases: TGTGCCAGTAGTTCGGTCAGGGGGGCAGACCATAGCAATCAGCCCCAGCATTTT. It codes for CASSSVRGADHSNQPQHF.